Described below is a single T cell receptor beta chain sequence and its context. Its target is unknown. The CDR3 contains 15 residues. Germline V gives CDR1 SEHNR, CDR2 FQNEAQ (reference sequence). V was trimmed by 3 bases and J by 6 bases, leaving 17 bases between them. Sequencing was performed with immunoSEQ multiplex PCR; in TCRdb, only in-frame clones are kept and a portion is missing. The repertoire holds roughly 150,000 clones, with around 92% as singletons. This sample is drawn from a study of T cell responses to AZD1222 COVID-19 vaccine. General study findings and limits: Repertoires were sampled only after the peak T cell response. The donors showed a predominance of white British ancestry and of females, with possible underestimation of clonal diversity.

Investigators merged groups given second doses at roughly 4 or roughly 12 weeks. V is TRBV7-9 and J is TRBJ1-2; a weak D match, TRBD1 (6 bases). The sequencing used peripheral blood, collected 28 days after the second AZD1222 dose. The sequence was collected from an adult who received the AZD1222 COVID-19 vaccine. CDR3 sequence: CASSFGRGQGDGYTF. The CDR3 DNA reads TGTGCCAGCAGCTTCGGGAGGGGACAAGGGGATGGCTACACCTTC.